The clone carrying this T cell receptor (beta chain) occurred once. Germline-derived CDR1 and CDR2 are MDHEN and SYDVKM. CDR3 length: 12 amino acids. V lost 5 bases and J 7 bases, leaving 11 bases between the germline ends. The data were obtained in a study of blood T cell repertoires in COVID-19. Study-wide background: There were acute and convalescent COVID-19 samples, and they came from the United States, Italy and Spain. T cells, B-cell-depleted T cells, or PBMCs provided the cDNA or gDNA that served as material.

The Seattle site enrolled patients during active infection and followed them longitudinally. The assay was immunoSEQ multiplex PCR, and TCRdb's table has in-frame clones only and misses some. The sample records 300,000 to 450,000 clones, 89% being singletons. Specimen: peripheral blood. The sequence was collected from a woman in her 30s with COVID-19, enrolled during active disease. The rearrangement joins TRBV28 to TRBJ2-5, with D possibly matching TRBD1 (6 bases). The CDR3: CASSRDNWTQYF. Here the CDR3 DNA reads TGTGCCAGCAGTCGGGACAATTGGACCCAGTACTTC.